The following is a TCR beta chain sequence with its context. Everyone who took part was about 18 to 90 years old, and they came from about two dozen US areas. In assigning cohorts, the study relied on participant-reported clinical history. Authors' processing steps: Estimated nucleated cell counts came from reference gene primer amplification. Only in-frame clones appear in the TCRdb table, and some are missing; sequencing was by immunoSEQ multiplex PCR. V, J and clone size are those of that table, while D and trimming were read from the DNA. This sample has under 250,000 clones; about 76% occur once, and the top ten carry about 9.8%. The source of the sample is a study of blood T cell repertoires in COVID-19. The wider study: T cells, B-cell-depleted T cells, or PBMCs provided the cDNA or gDNA that served as material.

CDR1 LGHDT and CDR2 YNNKEL come from the germline V gene (reference sequence). The CDR3 extends over 17 amino acids. Trimming took 0 bases from V and 8 from J, leaving 22 bases between them. Sequencing used PBMCs or T cells enriched from blood (not recorded which). This receptor was obtained from a woman between 50 and 59 years old with acute COVID-19. This chain joins TRBV3-1 (or the pseudogene TRBV3-2) and TRBJ1-2; no definite D call. DNA of the CDR3: TGTGCCAGCAGCCAAGATCATGGCGGGTTCAGGTCCACCGGCTACACCTTC. Amino acid sequence: CASSQDHGGFRSTGYTF.